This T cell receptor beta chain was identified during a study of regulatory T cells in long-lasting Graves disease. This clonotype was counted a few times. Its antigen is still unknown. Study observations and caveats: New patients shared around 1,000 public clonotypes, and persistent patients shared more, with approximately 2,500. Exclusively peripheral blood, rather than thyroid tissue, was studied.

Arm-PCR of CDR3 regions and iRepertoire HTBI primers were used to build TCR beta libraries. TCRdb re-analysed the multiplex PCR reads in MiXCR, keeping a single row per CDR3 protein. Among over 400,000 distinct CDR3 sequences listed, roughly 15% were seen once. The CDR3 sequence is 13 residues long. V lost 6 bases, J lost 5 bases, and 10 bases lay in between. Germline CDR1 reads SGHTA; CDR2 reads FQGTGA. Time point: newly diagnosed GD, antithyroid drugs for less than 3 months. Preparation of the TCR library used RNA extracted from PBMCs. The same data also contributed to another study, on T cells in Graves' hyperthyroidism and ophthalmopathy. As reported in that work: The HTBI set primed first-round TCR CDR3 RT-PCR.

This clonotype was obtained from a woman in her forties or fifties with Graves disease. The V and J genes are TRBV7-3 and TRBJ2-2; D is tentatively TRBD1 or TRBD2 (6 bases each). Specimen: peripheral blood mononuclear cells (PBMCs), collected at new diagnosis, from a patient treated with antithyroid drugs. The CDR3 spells CASRQGGTGELFF. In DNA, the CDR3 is TGTGCCAGCAGACAAGGGGGGACCGGGGAGCTGTTTTTT.